The 6 T cell receptor beta chains below come from one sample, sequenced in a study of CXCR3-negative and CXCR3-positive naive CD8 T cells. cDNA libraries for TRB were generated by 5' RACE incorporating UMI labels. Using the 5' RACE reads, TCRdb records one entry per CDR3 protein without DNA. This sample's table has about 8,000 distinct CDR3 sequences. The source material was naive CXCR3- CD8+ T cells from blood. Subset noted: CD45RO-CCR7+CD27+CD95- naive CD8+ T cells lacking CXCR3 (TNR3-). All receptors come from a human donor in good health. Some clones in this sample may be carry-over from other donors' samples.

This clonotype is identified as medium-sized from frequency. The rearrangement uses TRBV4-1 and TRBJ1-3. This CDR3 is 14 amino acids long. Germline-derived CDR1 and CDR2 are MGHRA and YSYEKL. CDR3 amino acids: CASSQVPGLDTIYF.

The chain has TRBV19 and TRBJ2-2; TCRdb's D gene call, TRBD1, goes unchecked for lack of DNA. This CDR3 has 12 amino acids. Germline assignment: CDR1 LNHDA and CDR2 SQIVND (reference sequence). The CDR3 reads CASSAGAGELFF. The whole variable domain, filled in from reference TRBV19 and TRBJ2-2, reads DGGITQSPKYLFRKEGQNVTLSCEQNLNHDAMYWYRQDPGQGLRLIYYSQIVNDFQKGDIAEGYSVSREKKESFPLTVTSAQKNPTAFYLCASSAGAGELFFGEGSRLTVL.

By frequency, this clonotype is medium-sized. The genes are TRBV25-1 and TRBJ2-1; TCRdb returns TRBD1, unconfirmable since there is no DNA. The CDR3 sequence is 17 residues long. Germline CDR1 reads MGHDK; CDR2 reads SYGVNS. CDR3 region: CASSGPPGAPSYNEQFF. Full variable domain (rest looked up from reference TRBV25-1 and TRBJ2-1): EADIYQTPRYLVIGTGKKITLECSQTMGHDKMYWYQQDPGMELHLIHYSYGVNSTEKGDLSSESTVSRIRTEHFPLTLESARPSHTSQYLCASSGPPGAPSYNEQFFGPGTRLTVL.

J is TRBJ2-1 and V is TRBV10-3; lacking DNA, the TRBD2 call made by TCRdb goes unchecked. The CDR3 is 16 amino acids. Germline V gene sequence: CDR1 ENHRY, CDR2 SYGVKD. CDR3 sequence reads: CAISDPPGLAGKGQFF.

Measured by frequency, this clonotype is medium-sized. This chain links TRBV29-1 with TRBJ2-1; TCRdb indicates TRBD2, and absent DNA this call remains unverified. The CDR3 length is 14 residues. Germline V gives CDR1 SQVTM, CDR2 ANQGSEA. CDR3: CSVEYSKRPNEQFF.

The chain couples TRBV2 to TRBJ1-1; the D call of TRBD1 rests on TCRdb alone, since no DNA is present to check it. Germline loops: CDR1 SNHLY, CDR2 FYNNEI. This CDR3 comprises 14 residues. CDR3 residues: CASVGQGFGTEAFF.